What follows describes a single T cell receptor beta chain. The CDR3 does not end in the conserved phenylalanine or tryptophan, so this is likely a read error. The use of genomic DNA as template underpinned the TCR beta VDJ and CDR3 profiling. Via MiXCR, TCRdb re-called the reads, giving one row per CDR3 protein. This sample has a few hundred thousand distinct CDR3 sequences, with around 60% found just once. In germline, CDR1 is DFQATT, CDR2 SNEGSKA (reference sequence). This CDR3 spans 13 amino acids. Trimming removed 4 bases from V and 4 bases from J, with 14 bases in between. These data come from a study of CD8+CD57+ T cells in acquired aplastic anemia.

The sample was sorted CD4+, CD8+, or CD8+CD57+ T cells (not recorded which) from PBMCs. This chain links TRBV20-1 with TRBJ2-7, with D maybe TRBD2 (7 bases). The clonotype was recovered from a human donor with severe aplastic anemia or a healthy control (not recorded which). The CDR3 nucleotides are TGCAGTGCTAAAGGGGGGGGGGCGTACGAGCAGTACCTC. This sequence encodes CSAKGGGAYEQYL.